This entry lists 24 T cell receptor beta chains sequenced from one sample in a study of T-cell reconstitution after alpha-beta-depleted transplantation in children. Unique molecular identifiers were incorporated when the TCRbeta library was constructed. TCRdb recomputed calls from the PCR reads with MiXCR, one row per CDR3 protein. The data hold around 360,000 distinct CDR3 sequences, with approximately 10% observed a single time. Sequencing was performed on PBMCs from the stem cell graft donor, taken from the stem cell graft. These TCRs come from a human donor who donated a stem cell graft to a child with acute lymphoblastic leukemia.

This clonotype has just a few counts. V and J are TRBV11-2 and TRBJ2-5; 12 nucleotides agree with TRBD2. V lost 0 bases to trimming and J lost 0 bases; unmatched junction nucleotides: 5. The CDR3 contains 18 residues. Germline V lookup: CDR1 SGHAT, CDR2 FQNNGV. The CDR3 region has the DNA TGTGCCAGCAGCTTAGATTTGCTAGCGGGAGGGTACCAAGAGACCCAGTACTTC. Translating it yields CASSLDLLAGGYQETQYF.

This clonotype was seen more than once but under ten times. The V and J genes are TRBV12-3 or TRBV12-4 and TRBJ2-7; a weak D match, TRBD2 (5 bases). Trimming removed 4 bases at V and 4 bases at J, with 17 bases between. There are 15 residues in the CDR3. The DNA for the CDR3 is TGTGCCAGCAGTTCCAGGACTGGAAAACAATACGAGCAGTACTTC. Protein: CASSSRTGKQYEQYF.

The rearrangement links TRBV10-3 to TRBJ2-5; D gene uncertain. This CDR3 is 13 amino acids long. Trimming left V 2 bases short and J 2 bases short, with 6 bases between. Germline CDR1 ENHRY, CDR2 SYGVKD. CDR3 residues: CAISEPTQETQYF. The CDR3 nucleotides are TGTGCCATCAGTGAGCCGACACAAGAGACCCAGTACTTC.

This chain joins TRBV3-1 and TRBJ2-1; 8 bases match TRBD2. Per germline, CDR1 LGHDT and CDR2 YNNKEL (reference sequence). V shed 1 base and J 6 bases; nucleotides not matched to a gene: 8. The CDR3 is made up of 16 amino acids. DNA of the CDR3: TGTGCCAGCAGCCAAGTTGGGGGACTAGATCTCAATGAGCAGTTCTTC. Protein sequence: CASSQVGGLDLNEQFF.

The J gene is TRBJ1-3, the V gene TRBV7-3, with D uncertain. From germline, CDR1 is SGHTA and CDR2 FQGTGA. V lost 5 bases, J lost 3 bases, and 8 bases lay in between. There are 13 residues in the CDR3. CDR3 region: CASSPNYGNTIYF. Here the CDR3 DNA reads TGTGCCAGCAGCCCCAACTATGGAAACACCATATATTTT.

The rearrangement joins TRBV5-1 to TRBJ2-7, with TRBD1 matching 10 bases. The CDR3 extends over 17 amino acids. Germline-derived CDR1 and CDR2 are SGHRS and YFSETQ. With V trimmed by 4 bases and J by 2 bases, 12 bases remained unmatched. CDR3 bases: TGCGCCAGCAGCCGTGGCGGGGGGACAGGGGACACCTACGAGCAGTACTTC. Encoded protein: CASSRGGGTGDTYEQYF.

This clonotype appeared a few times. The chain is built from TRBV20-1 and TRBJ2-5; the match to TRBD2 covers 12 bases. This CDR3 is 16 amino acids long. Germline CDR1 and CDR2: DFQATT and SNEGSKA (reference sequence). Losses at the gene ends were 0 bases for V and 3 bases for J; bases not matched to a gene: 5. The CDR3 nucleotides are TGCAGTGCTAGAGACGGACTAGCGGGAAAGGAAGAGACCCAGTACTTC. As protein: CSARDGLAGKEETQYF.

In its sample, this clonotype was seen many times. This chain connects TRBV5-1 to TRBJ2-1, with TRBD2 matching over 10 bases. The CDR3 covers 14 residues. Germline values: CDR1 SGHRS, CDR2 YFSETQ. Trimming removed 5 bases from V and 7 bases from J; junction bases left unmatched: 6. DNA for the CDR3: TGCGCCAGCAGGAAGCGGGAGGGGTTGAATGAGCAGTTCTTC. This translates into CASRKREGLNEQFF.

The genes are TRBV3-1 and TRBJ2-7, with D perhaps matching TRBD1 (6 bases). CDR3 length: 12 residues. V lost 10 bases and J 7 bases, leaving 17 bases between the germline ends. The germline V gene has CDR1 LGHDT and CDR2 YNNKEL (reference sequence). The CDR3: CATQTGGGEQYF. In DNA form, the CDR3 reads TGTGCCACTCAGACAGGCGGCGGGGAGCAGTACTTC.

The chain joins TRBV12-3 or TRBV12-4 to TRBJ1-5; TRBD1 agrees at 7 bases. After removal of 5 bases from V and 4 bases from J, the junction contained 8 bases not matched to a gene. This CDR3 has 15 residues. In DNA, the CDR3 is TGTGCCAGCAGTCCGTACAGGGGCTGGAATCAGCCCCAGCATTTT. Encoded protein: CASSPYRGWNQPQHF.

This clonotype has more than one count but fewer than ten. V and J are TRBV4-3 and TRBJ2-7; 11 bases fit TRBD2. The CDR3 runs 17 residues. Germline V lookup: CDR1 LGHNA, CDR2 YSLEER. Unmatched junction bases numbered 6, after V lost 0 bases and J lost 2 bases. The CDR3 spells CASSQEWVAGGPYEQYF. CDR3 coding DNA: TGCGCCAGCAGCCAAGAATGGGTAGCGGGAGGGCCCTACGAGCAGTACTTC.

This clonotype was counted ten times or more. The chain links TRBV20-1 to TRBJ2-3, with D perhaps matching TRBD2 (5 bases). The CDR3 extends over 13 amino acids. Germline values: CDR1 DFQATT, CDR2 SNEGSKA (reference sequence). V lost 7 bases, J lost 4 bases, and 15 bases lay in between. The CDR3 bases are TGCAGTGTTGGCGGGCGAGAGGCAGATACGCAGTATTTT. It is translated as CSVGGREADTQYF.

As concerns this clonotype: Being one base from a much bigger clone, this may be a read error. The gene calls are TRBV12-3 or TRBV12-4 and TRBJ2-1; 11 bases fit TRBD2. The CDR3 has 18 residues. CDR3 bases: TGTGCCTGCAGTTTAATTATAACTAGCGGGAGAACGGCGCATGAGCAGTTCTTC. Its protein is CACSLIITSGRTAHEQFF.

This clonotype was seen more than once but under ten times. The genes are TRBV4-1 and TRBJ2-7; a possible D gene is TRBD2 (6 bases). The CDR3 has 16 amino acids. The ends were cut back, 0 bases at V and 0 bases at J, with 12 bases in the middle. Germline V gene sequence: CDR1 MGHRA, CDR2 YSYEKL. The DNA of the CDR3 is TGCGCCAGCAGCCAAGACTCCGGGACTGCCTCCTACGAGCAGTACTTC. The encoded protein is CASSQDSGTASYEQYF.

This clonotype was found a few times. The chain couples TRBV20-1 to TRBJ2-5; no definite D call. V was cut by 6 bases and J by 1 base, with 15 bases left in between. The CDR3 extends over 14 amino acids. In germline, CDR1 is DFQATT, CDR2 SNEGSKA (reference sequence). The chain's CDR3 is CSAPFRAGQETQYF. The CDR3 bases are TGCAGTGCCCCGTTCCGGGCCGGCCAAGAGACCCAGTACTTC.

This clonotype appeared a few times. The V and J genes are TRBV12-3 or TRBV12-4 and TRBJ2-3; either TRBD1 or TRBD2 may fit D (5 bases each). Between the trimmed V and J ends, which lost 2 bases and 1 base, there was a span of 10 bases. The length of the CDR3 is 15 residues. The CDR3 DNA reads TGTGCCAGCAGTTTACGGGACGGCCGCACAGATACGCAGTATTTT. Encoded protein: CASSLRDGRTDTQYF.

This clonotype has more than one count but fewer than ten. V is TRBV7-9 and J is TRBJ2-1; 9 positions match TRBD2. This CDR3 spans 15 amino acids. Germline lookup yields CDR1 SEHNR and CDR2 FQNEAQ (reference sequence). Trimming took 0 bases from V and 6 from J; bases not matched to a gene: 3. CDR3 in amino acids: CASSLAGTSFNEQFF. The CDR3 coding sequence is TGTGCCAGCAGCTTAGCCGGGACTAGCTTCAATGAGCAGTTCTTC.

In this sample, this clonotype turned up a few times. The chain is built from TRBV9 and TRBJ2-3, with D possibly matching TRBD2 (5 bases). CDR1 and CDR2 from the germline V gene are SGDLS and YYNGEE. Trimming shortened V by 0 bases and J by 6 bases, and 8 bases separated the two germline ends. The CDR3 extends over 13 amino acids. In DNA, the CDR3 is TGTGCCAGCAGCGTAGTTCCGGGGGATACGCAGTATTTT. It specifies CASSVVPGDTQYF.

CDR3 DNA: TGCAGTGCAGCAAATCGGGCGGTATACAATGAGCAGTTCTTC. Protein: CSAANRAVYNEQFF. This rearrangement joins TRBV20-1 to TRBJ2-1, with D hard to call. Trimming left V 6 bases short and J 4 bases short, with 16 bases between. The CDR3 covers 14 residues. Germline V CDR1 and CDR2: DFQATT, SNEGSKA (reference sequence).

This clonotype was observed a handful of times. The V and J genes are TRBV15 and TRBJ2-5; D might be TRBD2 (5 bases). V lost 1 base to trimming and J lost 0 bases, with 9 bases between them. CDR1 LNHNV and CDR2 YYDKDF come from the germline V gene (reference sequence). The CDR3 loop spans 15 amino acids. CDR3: CATSRVSVHQETQYF. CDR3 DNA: TGTGCCACCAGCAGAGTTAGCGTACACCAAGAGACCCAGTACTTC.

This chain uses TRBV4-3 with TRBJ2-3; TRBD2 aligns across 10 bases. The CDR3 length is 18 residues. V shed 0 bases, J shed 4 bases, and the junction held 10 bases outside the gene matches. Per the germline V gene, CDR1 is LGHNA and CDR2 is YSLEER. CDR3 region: CASSQDLLAGDQADTQYF. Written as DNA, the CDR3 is TGCGCCAGCAGCCAAGATCTGCTAGCGGGAGATCAGGCAGATACGCAGTATTTT.

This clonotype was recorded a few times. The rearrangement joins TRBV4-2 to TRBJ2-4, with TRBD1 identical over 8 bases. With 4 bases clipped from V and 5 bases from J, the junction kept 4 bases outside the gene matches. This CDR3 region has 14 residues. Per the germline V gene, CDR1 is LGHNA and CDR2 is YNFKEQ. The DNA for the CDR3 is TGTGCCAGCAGCCCAGGGGGCGCCCAAAACATTCAGTACTTC. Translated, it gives CASSPGGAQNIQYF.

CDR3 residues: CASRRTGGEQFF. DNA of the CDR3: TGTGCCAGCAGGAGAACAGGGGGTGAGCAGTTCTTC. The chain couples TRBV6-5 to TRBJ2-1; 8 positions agree with TRBD1. In germline, CDR1 is MNHEY, CDR2 SVGAGI. The ends lost 6 bases at V and 9 bases at J; junction bases unmatched: 4. The CDR3 length is 12 residues.

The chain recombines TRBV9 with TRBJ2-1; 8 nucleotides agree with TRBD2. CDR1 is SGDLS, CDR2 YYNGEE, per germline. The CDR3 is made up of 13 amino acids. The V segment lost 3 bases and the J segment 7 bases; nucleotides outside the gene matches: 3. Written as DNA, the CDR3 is TGTGCCAGCAGCGGAGCGGGAGAGAATGAGCAGTTCTTC. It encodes CASSGAGENEQFF.